Sequencing of this TCR beta chain was carried out in a study of T-cell reconstitution after alpha-beta-depleted transplantation in children. The TCRbeta library incorporated unique molecular identifiers. TCRdb passed the PCR reads through MiXCR, listing each CDR3 protein once. The repertoire includes approximately 640,000 distinct CDR3 sequences, roughly 15% of them detected once, and 1.1% sits in the top ten. Only a few counts were recorded for this clonotype. The CDR3 totals 12 residues. Germline assignment: CDR1 KGHSH and CDR2 LQKENI. The ends were cut back, 2 bases at V and 7 bases at J, with 8 bases in the middle.

The chain employs TRBV18 and TRBJ1-1, with D tentatively TRBD1 (5 bases). The clonotype originates from a human donor who donated a stem cell graft to a child with acute myeloid leukemia. The sequenced sample was PBMCs from the stem cell graft donor, obtained from the stem cell graft. The CDR3 is CASSPWDGEAFF. The DNA for the CDR3 is TGTGCCAGCTCACCATGGGACGGTGAAGCTTTCTTT. The full variable domain, its missing parts supplied by reference TRBV18 and TRBJ1-1, is NAGVMQNPRHLVRRRGQEARLRCSPMKGHSHVYWYRQLPEEGLKFMVYLQKENIIDESGMPKERFSAEFPKEGPSILRIQQVVRGDSAAYFCASSPWDGEAFFGQGTRLTVV.